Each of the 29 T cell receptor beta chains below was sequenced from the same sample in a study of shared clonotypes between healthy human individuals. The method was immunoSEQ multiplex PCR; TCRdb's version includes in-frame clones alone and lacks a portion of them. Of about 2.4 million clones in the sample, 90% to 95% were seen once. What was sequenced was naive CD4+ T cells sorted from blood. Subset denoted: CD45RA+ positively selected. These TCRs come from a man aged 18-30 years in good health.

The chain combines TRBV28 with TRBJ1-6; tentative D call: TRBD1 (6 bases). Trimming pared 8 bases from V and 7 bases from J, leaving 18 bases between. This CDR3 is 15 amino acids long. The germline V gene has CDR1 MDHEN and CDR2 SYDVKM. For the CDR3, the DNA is TGTGCCAGCTCAAAACGGGGGCAGTTCAATTCACCCCTCCACTTT. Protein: CASSKRGQFNSPLHF.

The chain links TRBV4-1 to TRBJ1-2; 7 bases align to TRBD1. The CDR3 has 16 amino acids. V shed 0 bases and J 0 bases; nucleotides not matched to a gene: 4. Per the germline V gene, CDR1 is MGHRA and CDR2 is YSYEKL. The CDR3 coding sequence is TGCGCCAGCAGCCAAGAGGAGACAGGGTCTAACTATGGCTACACCTTC. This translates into CASSQEETGSNYGYTF.

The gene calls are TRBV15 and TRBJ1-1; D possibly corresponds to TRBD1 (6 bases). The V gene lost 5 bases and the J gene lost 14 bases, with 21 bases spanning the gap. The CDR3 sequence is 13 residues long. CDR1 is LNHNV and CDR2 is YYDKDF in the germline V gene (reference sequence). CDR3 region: CATSDHRKAGAFF. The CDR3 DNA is TGTGCCACCAGCGATCATCGTAAGGCAGGGGCATTCTTT. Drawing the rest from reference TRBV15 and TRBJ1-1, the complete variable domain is DAMVIQNPRYQVTQFGKPVTLSCSQTLNHNVMYWYQQKSSQAPKLLFHYYDKDFNNEADTPDNFQSRRPNTSFCFLDIRSPGLGDTAMYLCATSDHRKAGAFFGQGTRLTVV.

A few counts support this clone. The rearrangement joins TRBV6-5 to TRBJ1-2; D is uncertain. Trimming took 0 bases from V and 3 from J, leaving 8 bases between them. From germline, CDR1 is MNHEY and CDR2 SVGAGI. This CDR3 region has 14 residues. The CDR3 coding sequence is TGTGCCAGCAGTTACTCAAGTACAGACTATGGCTACACCTTC. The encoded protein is CASSYSSTDYGYTF.

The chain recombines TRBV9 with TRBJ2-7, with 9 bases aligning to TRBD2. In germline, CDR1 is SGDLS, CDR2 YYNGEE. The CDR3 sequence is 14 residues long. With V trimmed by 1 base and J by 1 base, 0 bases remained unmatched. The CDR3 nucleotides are TGTGCCAGCAGCGTACTAGCGGGATCCTACGAGCAGTACTTC. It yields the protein CASSVLAGSYEQYF.

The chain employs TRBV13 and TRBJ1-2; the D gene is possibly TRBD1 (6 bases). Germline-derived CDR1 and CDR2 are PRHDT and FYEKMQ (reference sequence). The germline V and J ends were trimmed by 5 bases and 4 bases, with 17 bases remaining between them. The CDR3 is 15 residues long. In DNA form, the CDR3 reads TGTGCCAGCAGCCCCCGACCTCCAGGGGCCTATGGCTACACCTTC. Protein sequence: CASSPRPPGAYGYTF.

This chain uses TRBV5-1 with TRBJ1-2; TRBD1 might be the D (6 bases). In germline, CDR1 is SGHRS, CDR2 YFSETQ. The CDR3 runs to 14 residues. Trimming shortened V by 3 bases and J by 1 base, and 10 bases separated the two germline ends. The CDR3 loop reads CASSWTANNYGYTF. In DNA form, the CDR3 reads TGCGCCAGCAGCTGGACAGCGAATAACTATGGCTACACCTTC. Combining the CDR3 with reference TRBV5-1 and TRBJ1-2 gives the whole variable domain KAGVTQTPRYLIKTRGQQVTLSCSPISGHRSVSWYQQTPGQGLQFLFEYFSETQRNKGNFPGRFSGRQFSNSRSEMNVSTLELGDSALYLCASSWTANNYGYTFGSGTRLTVV.

The CDR3 nucleotides read TGTGCCAGCAGCTTGACAGGGGCGAACACCGGGGAGCTGTTTTTT. This sequence encodes CASSLTGANTGELFF. The rearrangement uses TRBV7-6 and TRBJ2-2, with 8 bases fitting TRBD1. With 3 bases clipped from V and 0 bases from J, the junction kept 0 bases outside the gene matches. CDR3 length equals 15 residues. The V gene's germline CDR1 is SGHVS and CDR2 FNYEAQ.

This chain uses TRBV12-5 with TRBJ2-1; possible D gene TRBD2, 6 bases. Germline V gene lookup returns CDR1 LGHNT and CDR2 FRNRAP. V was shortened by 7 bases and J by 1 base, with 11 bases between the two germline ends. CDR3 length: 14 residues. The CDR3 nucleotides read TGTGCTAGTGCCGCTCTAGCGTCCTACAATGAGCAGTTCTTC. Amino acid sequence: CASAALASYNEQFF.

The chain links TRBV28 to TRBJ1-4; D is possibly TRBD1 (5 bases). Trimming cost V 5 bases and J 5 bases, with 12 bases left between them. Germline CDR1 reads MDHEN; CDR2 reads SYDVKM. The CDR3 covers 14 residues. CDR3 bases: TGTGCCAGCAGTACTGACAGCAGGAATGAAAAACTGTTTTTT. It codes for CASSTDSRNEKLFF.

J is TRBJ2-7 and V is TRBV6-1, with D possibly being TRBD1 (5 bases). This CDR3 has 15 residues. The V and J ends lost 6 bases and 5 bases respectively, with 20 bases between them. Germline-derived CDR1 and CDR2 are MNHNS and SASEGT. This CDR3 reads CASREIGAYYDEQYF. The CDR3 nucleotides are TGTGCCAGCAGGGAAATTGGGGCCTACTACGACGAGCAGTACTTC.

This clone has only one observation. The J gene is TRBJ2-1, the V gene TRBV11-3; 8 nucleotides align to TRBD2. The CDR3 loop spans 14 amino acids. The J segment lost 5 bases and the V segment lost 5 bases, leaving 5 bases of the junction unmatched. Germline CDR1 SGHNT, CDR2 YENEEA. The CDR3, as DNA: TGTGCCAGCAGCCCCGGGGGGGCCGACAATGAGCAGTTCTTC. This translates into CASSPGGADNEQFF.

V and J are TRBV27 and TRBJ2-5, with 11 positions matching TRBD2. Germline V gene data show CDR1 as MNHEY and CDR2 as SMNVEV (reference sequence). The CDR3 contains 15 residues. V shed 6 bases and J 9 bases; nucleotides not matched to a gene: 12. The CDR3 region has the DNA TGTGCCAGCAGACTCGGGACTAGCGGTCCTATGGCCCAGTACTTC. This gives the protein CASRLGTSGPMAQYF.

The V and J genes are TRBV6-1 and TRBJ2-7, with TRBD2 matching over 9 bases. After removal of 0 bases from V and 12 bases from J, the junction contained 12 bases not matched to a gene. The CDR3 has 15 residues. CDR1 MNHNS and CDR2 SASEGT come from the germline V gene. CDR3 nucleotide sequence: TGTGCCAGCAGTGAAGCAGGTAGCGGGGGACACCGGAGGTACTTC. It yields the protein CASSEAGSGGHRRYF.

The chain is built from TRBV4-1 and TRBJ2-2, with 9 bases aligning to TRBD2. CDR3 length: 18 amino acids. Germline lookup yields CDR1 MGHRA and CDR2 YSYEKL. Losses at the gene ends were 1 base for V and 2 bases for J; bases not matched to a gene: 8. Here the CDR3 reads CASSQGSGLAKNTGELFF. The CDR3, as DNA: TGCGCCAGCAGCCAAGGTTCAGGACTAGCGAAAAACACCGGGGAGCTGTTTTTT.

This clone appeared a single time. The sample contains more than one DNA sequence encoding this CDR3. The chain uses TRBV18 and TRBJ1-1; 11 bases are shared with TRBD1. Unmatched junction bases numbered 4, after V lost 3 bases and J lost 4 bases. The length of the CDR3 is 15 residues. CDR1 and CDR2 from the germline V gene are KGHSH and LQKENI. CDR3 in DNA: TGTGCCAGCTCACCTTCCGGGACAGGGGGCACTGAAGCTTTCTTT. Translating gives CASSPSGTGGTEAFF.

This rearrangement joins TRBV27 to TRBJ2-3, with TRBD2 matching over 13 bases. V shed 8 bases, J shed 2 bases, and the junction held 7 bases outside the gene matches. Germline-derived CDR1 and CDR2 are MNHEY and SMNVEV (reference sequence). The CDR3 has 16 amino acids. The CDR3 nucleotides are TGTGCCAGCGCCCCCGGGACTAGCGGGGCCACAGATACGCAGTATTTT. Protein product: CASAPGTSGATDTQYF.

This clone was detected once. The CDR3 nucleotides read TGTGCCAGCAGGGGACATGCCACAGATACGCAGTATTTT. Protein sequence: CASRGHATDTQYF. This chain uses TRBV6-5 with TRBJ2-3, with D tentatively TRBD1 (6 bases). Germline V gene data show CDR1 as MNHEY and CDR2 as SVGAGI. The CDR3 contains 13 residues. Deletions cut 6 bases from V and 2 bases from J, with 9 bases between.

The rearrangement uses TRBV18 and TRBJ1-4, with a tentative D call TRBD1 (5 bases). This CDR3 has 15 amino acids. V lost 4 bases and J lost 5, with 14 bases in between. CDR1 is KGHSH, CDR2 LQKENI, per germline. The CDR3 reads CASSRQGTANEKLFF. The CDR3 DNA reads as TGTGCCAGCTCACGACAAGGGACGGCGAATGAAAAACTGTTTTTT.

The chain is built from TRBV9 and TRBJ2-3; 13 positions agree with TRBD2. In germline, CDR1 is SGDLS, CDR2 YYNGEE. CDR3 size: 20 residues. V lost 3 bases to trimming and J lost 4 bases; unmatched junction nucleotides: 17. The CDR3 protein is CASSADTSGGANIFADTQYF. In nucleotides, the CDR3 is TGTGCCAGCAGCGCGGACACTAGCGGGGGGGCCAATATCTTTGCAGATACGCAGTATTTT.

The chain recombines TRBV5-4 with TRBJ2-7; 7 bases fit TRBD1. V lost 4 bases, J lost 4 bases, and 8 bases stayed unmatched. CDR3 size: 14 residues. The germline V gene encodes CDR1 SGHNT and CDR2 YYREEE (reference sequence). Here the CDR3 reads CASSTGTDLYEQYF. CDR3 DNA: TGTGCCAGCAGCACCGGGACAGATCTTTACGAGCAGTACTTC.

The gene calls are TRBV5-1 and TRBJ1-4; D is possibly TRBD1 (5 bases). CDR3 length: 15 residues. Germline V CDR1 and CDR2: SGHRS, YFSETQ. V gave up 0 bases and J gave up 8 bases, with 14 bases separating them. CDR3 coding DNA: TGCGCCAGCAGCTTGGGCGGGGCCGCCTACGAAAAACTGTTTTTT. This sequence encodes CASSLGGAAYEKLFF.

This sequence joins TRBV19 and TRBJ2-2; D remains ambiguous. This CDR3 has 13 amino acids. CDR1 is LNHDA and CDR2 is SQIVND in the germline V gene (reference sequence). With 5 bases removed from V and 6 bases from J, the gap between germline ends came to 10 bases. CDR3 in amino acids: CASSARVPGELFF. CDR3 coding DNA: TGTGCCAGTAGTGCCAGAGTGCCCGGGGAGCTGTTTTTT.

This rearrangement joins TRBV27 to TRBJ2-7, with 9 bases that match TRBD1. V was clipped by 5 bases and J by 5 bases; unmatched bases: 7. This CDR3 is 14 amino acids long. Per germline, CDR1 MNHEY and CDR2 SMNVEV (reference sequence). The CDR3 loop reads CASSTPGTGNEQYF. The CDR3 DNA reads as TGTGCCAGCAGTACCCCCGGGACAGGGAACGAGCAGTACTTC.

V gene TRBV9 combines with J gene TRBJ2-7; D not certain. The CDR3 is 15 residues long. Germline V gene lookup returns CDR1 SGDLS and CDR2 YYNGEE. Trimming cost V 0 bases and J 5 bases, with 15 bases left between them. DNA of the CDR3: TGTGCCAGCAGCGTAGGGGTTGCGGTGATCCACGAGCAGTACTTC. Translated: CASSVGVAVIHEQYF.

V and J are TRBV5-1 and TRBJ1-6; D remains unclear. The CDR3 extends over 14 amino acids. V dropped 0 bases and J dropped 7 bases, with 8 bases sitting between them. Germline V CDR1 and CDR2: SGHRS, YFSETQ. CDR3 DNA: TGCGCCAGCAGCTTGGCCGATCAAAATTCACCCCTCCACTTT. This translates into CASSLADQNSPLHF.

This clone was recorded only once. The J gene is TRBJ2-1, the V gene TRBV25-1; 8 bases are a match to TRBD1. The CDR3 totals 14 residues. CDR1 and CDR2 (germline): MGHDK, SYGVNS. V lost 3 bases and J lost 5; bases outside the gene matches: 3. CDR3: CASSDRGLNNEQFF. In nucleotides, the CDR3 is TGTGCCAGCAGTGACAGGGGGCTCAACAATGAGCAGTTCTTC. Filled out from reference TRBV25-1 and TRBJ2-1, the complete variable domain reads EADIYQTPRYLVIGTGKKITLECSQTMGHDKMYWYQQDPGMELHLIHYSYGVNSTEKGDLSSESTVSRIRTEHFPLTLESARPSHTSQYLCASSDRGLNNEQFFGPGTRLTVL.

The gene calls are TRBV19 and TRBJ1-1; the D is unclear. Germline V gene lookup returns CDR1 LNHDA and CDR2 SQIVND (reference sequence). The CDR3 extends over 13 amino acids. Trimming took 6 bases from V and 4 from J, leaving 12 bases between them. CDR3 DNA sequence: TGTGCCAGTAGGGTAACGACGGGCACTGAAGCTTTCTTT. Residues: CASRVTTGTEAFF.

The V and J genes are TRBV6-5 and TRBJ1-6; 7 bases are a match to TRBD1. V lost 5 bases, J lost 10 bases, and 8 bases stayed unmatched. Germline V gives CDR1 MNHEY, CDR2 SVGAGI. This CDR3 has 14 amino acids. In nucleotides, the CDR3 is TGTGCCAGCAGTGTCGCAGGGGGGTGGTCACCCCTCCACTTT. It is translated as CASSVAGGWSPLHF.